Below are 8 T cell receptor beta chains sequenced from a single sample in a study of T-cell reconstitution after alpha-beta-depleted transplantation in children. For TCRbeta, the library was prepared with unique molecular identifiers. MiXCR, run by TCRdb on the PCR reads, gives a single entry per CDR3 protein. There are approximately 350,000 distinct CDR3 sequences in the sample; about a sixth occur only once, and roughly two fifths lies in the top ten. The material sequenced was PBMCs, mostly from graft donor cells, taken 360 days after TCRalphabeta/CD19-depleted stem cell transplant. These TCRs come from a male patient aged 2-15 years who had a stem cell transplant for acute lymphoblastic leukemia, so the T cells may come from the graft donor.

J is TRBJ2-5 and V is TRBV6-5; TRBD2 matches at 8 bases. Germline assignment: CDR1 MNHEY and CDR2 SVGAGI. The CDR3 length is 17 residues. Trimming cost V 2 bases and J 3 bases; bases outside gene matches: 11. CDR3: CASSYHRGGVEKETQYF. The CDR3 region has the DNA TGTGCCAGCAGTTACCATCGGGGGGGAGTTGAGAAAGAGACCCAGTACTTC.

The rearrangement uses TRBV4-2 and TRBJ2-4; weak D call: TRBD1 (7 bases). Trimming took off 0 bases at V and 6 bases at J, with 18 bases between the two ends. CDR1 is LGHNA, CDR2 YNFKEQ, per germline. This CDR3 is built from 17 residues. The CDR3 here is CASSQDYWRGQPNIQYF. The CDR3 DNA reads TGTGCCAGCAGCCAAGATTATTGGAGGGGGCAGCCAAACATTCAGTACTTC.

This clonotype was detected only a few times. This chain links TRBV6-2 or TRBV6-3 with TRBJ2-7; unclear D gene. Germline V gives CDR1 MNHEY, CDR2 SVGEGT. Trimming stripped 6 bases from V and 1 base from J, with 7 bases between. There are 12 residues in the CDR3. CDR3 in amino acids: CASRRDSYEQYF. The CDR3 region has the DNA TGTGCCAGCAGACGAGATTCCTACGAGCAGTACTTC.

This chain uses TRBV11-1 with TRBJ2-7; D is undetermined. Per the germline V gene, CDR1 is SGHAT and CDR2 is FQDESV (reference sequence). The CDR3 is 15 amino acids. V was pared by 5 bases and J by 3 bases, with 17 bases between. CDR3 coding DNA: TGTGCCAGCAGCCGTAACGACGGAGCCCACTACGAGCAGTACTTC. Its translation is CASSRNDGAHYEQYF.

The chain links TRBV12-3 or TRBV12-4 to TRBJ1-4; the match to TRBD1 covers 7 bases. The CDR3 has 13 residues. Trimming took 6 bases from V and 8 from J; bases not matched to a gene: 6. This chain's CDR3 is CASSRDRDEKLFF. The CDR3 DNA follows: TGTGCCAGCAGCCGCGACAGGGACGAAAAACTGTTTTTT.

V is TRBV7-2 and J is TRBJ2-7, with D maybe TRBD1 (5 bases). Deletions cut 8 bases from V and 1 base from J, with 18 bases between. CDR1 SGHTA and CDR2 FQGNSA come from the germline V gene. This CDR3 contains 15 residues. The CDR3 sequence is CASQGFGRFSYEQYF. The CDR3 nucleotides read TGTGCCAGCCAGGGATTTGGCAGATTTTCCTACGAGCAGTACTTC.

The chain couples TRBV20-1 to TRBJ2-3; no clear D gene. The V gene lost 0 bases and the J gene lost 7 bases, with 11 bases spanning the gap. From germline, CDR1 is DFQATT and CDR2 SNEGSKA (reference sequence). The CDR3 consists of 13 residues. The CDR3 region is CSARDLRKYTQYF. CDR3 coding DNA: TGCAGTGCTAGAGATCTAAGGAAGTATACGCAGTATTTT.

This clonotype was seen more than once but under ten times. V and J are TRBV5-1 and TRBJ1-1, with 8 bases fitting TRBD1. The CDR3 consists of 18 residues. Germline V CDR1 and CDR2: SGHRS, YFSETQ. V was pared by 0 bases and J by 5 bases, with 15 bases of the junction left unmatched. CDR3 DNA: TGCGCCAGCAGCTTGGGAATGACCAATACAGGGGGTTATACTGAAGCTTTCTTT. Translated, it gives CASSLGMTNTGGYTEAFF.